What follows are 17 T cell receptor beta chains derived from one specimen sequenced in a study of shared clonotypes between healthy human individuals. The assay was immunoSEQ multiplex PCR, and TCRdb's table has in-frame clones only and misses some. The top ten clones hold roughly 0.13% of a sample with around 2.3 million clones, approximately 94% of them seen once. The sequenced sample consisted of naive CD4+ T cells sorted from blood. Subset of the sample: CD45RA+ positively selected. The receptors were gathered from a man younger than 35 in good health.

The CDR3, as DNA: TGTGCCAGCCATGGGCAGGGAAACAATGAGCAGTTCTTC. The encoded protein is CASHGQGNNEQFF. The chain couples TRBV19 to TRBJ2-1; tentatively, D is TRBD1 (5 bases). CDR3 length: 13 amino acids. CDR1 LNHDA and CDR2 SQIVND come from the germline V gene (reference sequence). V lost 9 bases and J lost 5, with 14 bases in between. Full variable domain (missing parts from reference TRBV19 and TRBJ2-1): DGGITQSPKYLFRKEGQNVTLSCEQNLNHDAMYWYRQDPGQGLRLIYYSQIVNDFQKGDIAEGYSVSREKKESFPLTVTSAQKNPTAFYLCASHGQGNNEQFFGPGTRLTVL.

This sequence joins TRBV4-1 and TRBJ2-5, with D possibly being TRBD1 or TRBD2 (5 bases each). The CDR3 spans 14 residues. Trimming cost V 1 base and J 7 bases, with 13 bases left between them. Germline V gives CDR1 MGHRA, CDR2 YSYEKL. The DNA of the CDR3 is TGCGCCAGCAGCCAAGGGGGACCGCGTGGGACCCAGTACTTC. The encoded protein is CASSQGGPRGTQYF.

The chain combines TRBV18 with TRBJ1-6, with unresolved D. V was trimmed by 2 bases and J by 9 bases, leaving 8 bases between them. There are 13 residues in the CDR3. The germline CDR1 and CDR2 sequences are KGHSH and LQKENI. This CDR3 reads CASSPGSTSPLHF. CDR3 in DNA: TGTGCCAGCTCACCAGGAAGTACTTCACCCCTCCACTTT. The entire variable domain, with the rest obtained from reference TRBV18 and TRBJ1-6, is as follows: NAGVMQNPRHLVRRRGQEARLRCSPMKGHSHVYWYRQLPEEGLKFMVYLQKENIIDESGMPKERFSAEFPKEGPSILRIQQVVRGDSAAYFCASSPGSTSPLHFGNGTRLTVT.

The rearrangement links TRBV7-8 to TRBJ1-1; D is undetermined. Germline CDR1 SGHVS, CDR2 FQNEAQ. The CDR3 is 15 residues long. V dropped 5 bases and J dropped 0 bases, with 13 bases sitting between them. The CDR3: CASSQYQIMNTEAFF. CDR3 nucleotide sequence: TGTGCCAGCAGCCAATATCAAATAATGAACACTGAAGCTTTCTTT.

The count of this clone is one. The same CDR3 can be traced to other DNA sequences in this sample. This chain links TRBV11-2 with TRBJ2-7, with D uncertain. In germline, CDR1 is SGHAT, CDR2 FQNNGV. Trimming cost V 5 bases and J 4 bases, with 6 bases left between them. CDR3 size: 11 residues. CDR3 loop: CASSPSYEQYF. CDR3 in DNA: TGTGCCAGCAGCCCCAGTTACGAGCAGTACTTC.

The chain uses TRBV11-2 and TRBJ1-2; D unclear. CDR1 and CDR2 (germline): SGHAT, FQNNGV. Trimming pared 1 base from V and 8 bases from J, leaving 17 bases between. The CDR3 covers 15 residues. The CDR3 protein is CASSLVAGVMYGYTF. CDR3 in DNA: TGTGCCAGCAGCTTAGTGGCGGGAGTTATGTACGGCTACACCTTC.

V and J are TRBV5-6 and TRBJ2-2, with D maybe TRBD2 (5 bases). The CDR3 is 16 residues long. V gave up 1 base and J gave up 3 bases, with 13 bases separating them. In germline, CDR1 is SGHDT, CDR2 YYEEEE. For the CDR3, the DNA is TGTGCCAGCAGCTTGCGTAGCGCTGCCCACACCGGGGAGCTGTTTTTT. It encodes CASSLRSAAHTGELFF.

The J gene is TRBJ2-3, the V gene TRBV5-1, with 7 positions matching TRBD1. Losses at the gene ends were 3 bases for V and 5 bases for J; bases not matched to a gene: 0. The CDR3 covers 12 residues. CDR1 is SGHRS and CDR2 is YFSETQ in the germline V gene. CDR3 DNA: TGCGCCAGCAGCTGGGACAGAGATACGCAGTATTTT. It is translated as CASSWDRDTQYF.

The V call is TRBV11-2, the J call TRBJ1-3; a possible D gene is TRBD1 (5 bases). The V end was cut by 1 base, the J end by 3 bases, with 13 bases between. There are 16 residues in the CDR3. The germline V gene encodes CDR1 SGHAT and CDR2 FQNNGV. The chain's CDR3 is CASSLGTLASGNTIYF. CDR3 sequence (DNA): TGTGCCAGCAGCTTAGGGACATTGGCCAGTGGAAACACCATATATTTT.

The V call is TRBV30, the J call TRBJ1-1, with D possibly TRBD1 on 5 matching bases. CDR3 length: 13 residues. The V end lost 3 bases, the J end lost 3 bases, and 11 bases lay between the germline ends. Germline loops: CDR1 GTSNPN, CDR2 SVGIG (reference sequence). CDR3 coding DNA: TGTGCCTGGAGGGGGACCCGATACACTGAAGCTTTCTTT. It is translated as CAWRGTRYTEAFF. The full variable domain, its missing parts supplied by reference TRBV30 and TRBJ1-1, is SQTIHQWPATLVQPVGSPLSLECTVEGTSNPNLYWYRQAAGRGLQLLFYSVGIGQISSEVPQNLSASRPQDRQFILSSKKLLLSDSGFYLCAWRGTRYTEAFFGQGTRLTVV.

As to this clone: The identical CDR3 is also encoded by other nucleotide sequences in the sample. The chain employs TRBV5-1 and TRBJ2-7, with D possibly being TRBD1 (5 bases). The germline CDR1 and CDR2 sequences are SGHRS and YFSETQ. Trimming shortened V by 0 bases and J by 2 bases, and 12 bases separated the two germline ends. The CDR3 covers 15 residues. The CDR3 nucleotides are TGCGCCAGCAGCTTGGAGGGTTCAGGGACCTACGAGCAGTACTTC. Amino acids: CASSLEGSGTYEQYF.

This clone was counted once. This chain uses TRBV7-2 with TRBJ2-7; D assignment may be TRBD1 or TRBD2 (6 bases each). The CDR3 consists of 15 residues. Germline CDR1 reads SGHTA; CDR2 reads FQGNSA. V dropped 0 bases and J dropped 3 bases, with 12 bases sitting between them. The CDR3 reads CASSLARGPFYEQYF. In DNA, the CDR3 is TGTGCCAGCAGCTTAGCACGGGGGCCTTTCTACGAGCAGTACTTC.

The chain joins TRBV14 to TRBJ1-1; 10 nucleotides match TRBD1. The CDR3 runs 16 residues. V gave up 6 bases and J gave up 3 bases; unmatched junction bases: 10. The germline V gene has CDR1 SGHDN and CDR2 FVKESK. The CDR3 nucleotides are TGTGCCAGCAGAGAACCGGGACAGGGGCCCTACACTGAAGCTTTCTTT. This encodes CASREPGQGPYTEAFF.

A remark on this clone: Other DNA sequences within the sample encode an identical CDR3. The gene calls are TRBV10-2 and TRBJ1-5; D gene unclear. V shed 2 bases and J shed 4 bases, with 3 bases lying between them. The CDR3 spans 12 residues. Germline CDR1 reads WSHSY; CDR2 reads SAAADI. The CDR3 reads CASSEGNQPQHF. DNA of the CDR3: TGCGCCAGCAGTGAGGGTAATCAGCCCCAGCATTTT.

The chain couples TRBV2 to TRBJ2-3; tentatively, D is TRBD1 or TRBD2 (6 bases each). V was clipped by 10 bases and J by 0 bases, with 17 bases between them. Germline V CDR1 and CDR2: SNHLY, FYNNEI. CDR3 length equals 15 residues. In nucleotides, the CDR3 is TGTGCCACAGAAAGGGGGGATTCTAGCACAGATACGCAGTATTTT. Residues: CATERGDSSTDTQYF. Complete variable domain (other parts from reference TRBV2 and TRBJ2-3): EPEVTQTPSHQVTQMGQEVILRCVPISNHLYFYWYRQILGQKVEFLVSFYNNEISEKSEIFDDQFSVERPDGSNFTLKIRSTKLEDSAMYFCATERGDSSTDTQYFGPGTRLTVL.

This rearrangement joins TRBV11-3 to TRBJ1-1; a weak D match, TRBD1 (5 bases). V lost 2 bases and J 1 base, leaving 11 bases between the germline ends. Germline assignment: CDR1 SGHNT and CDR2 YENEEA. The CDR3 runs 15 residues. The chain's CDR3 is CASSLTWDQNTEAFF. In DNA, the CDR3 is TGTGCCAGCAGCTTAACCTGGGACCAGAACACTGAAGCTTTCTTT.

CDR3 DNA sequence: TGTGCCAGCAGCTTAGTGGTGTTAGCGGGAGACGAGCAGTACTTC. It codes for CASSLVVLAGDEQYF. This chain links TRBV7-2 with TRBJ2-7; TRBD2 aligns across 9 bases. Per the germline V gene, CDR1 is SGHTA and CDR2 is FQGNSA. The CDR3 contains 15 residues. Trimming at V came to 1 base and at J to 5 bases, leaving 6 bases not matched to a gene. The variable domain in full, with the rest retrieved from reference TRBV7-2 and TRBJ2-7, is GAGVSQSPSNKVTEKGKDVELRCDPISGHTALYWYRQSLGQGLEFLIYFQGNSAPDKSGLPSDRFSAERTGGSVSTLTIQRTQQEDSAVYLCASSLVVLAGDEQYFGPGTRLTVT.